These 10 T cell receptor beta chains originate from one sample sequenced in a study of spatial heterogeneity in lung cancer. TCRdb re-derived calls from the 5' RACE reads in MiXCR, one entry per CDR3 protein. The table includes around 30,000 distinct CDR3 sequences, around 6.1% detected once. Time point denoted: blood at routine non-recurrence follow-up after resection. No cells were sorted before sequencing. The whole RNA sequenced was extracted from tumor, nontumor lung or frozen PBMC. The sample here was PBMCs, taken at follow-up. The source of these receptors is a male donor with early-stage non-small cell lung cancer.

V usage is TRBV7-9 and J usage is TRBJ1-5; 9 bases line up with TRBD1. V dropped 4 bases and J dropped 7; count of bases not matched to a gene: 5. Germline V gives CDR1 SEHNR, CDR2 FQNEAQ (reference sequence). This CDR3 is 14 amino acids long. The CDR3 DNA is TGTGCCAGCAGCTCGGGGGGACAGGGACAGCCCCAGCATTTT. Its translation is CASSSGGQGQPQHF.

This clonotype was seen at least ten times. The germline gene is not matched at one end of the junction; a read error may be the cause. This chain uses TRBV18 with TRBJ2-1; 8 bases line up with TRBD1. This CDR3 has 15 residues. Germline V gene data show CDR1 as KGHSH and CDR2 as LQKENI. The CDR3 region has the DNA TGTGCCACCTCAGGGGGCTTCGCCTCCTACAATGAGCAGTTCTTC. This encodes CATSGGFASYNEQFF.

This clonotype was counted ten times or more. The rearrangement uses TRBV9 and TRBJ2-2, with 10 nucleotides matching TRBD2. Germline CDR1 and CDR2: SGDLS and YYNGEE. The CDR3 runs 15 residues. V trimming: 0 bases; J trimming: 4 bases; junction bases outside the gene matches: 0. The CDR3 reads CASSVASGGTGELFF. In nucleotides, the CDR3 is TGTGCCAGCAGCGTAGCTAGCGGGGGCACCGGGGAGCTGTTTTTT.

Judged by abundance, this clonotype is medium-sized. The V and J genes are TRBV6-5 and TRBJ2-3; 8 positions agree with TRBD2. This CDR3 has 15 amino acids. Germline loops: CDR1 MNHEY, CDR2 SVGAGI. The V and J ends lost 7 bases and 4 bases, in that order; junction bases with no gene match: 10. The CDR3 bases are TGTGCCAGCACCGTATCGGCGGGGGGTCCAGATACGCAGTATTTT. Translation gives CASTVSAGGPDTQYF.

This clonotype was observed at least ten times. The CDR3 coding sequence is TGTGCCAGCAGCTTAGGGCAGGGAGATTCACCCCTCCACTTT. It codes for CASSLGQGDSPLHF. The chain is built from TRBV7-9 and TRBJ1-6, with D possibly TRBD1 on 5 matching bases. The CDR3 is made up of 14 amino acids. Trimming removed 1 base from V and 8 bases from J, with 9 bases in between. Germline CDR1 is SEHNR and CDR2 is FQNEAQ (reference sequence).

The rearrangement uses TRBV7-6 and TRBJ2-7, with 8 bases lining up with TRBD1. V was clipped by 0 bases and J by 5 bases; unmatched bases: 6. The CDR3 is 15 residues long. CDR1 and CDR2 from the germline V gene are SGHVS and FNYEAQ. The CDR3 is CASSLAQGAVHEQYV. Here the CDR3 DNA reads TGTGCCAGCAGCTTAGCGCAGGGGGCGGTCCACGAGCAGTACGTC.

This clonotype has just a few counts. V is TRBV20-1 and J is TRBJ2-3; 14 bases are shared with TRBD2. Germline CDR1 and CDR2: DFQATT and SNEGSKA (reference sequence). Losses at the gene ends were 5 bases for V and 1 base for J; bases not matched to a gene: 14. The CDR3 runs to 19 residues. The CDR3 is CSAPQSGLAGVVGTDTQYF. CDR3 nucleotides: TGCAGTGCTCCACAGTCGGGACTAGCGGGAGTGGTAGGCACAGATACGCAGTATTTT.

This clonotype was seen at least ten times. The genes are TRBV4-2 and TRBJ2-2; TRBD1 agrees at 10 bases. Germline loops: CDR1 LGHNA, CDR2 YNFKEQ. This CDR3 is built from 17 residues. V lost 3 bases to trimming and J lost 4 bases; unmatched junction nucleotides: 8. CDR3 DNA: TGTGCCAGCAGCCAGGCCTCCGGGACAGGGGTCACCGGGGAGCTGTTTTTT. The encoded protein is CASSQASGTGVTGELFF.

In this sample, this clonotype turned up a few times. CDR3 amino acids: CASSLTAGVEQFF. The CDR3, as DNA: TGTGCCAGCAGTTTAACGGCGGGAGTTGAGCAGTTCTTC. J is TRBJ2-1 and V is TRBV12-3 or TRBV12-4; 7 bases map to TRBD2. CDR3 size: 13 residues. J was trimmed by 9 bases and V by 2 bases; bases with no gene match: 4.

The table lists this clonotype with many counts. The rearrangement links TRBV20-1 to TRBJ2-1, with D possibly TRBD2 on 6 matching bases. V gave up 1 base and J gave up 6 bases, with 16 bases separating them. This CDR3 contains 15 residues. The germline V gene has CDR1 DFQATT and CDR2 SNEGSKA (reference sequence). The CDR3 DNA reads TGCAGTGCTAGAGGGTTCGGCGGGATGGTCAATGAGCAGTTCTTC. It translates to CSARGFGGMVNEQFF.